A selection of T cell receptor beta chains follows, all from one sample in a study of shared clonotypes between healthy human individuals. Method: immunoSEQ multiplex PCR; TCRdb's copy keeps in-frame clones and lacks some. The sample contains millions of clones, more than 85% of which appear only once. The specimen sequenced was naive CD8+ T cells from PBMCs. The receptors stem from a man aged 18 to 30 in good health. Some clones in this sample may be carry-over from other donors' samples. The CDR3 runs from the conserved cysteine through the conserved F or W. A D gene is named only where the DNA matches it firmly. Only some rows state a clone size, as once, few, many or a class for expanded clones.

v_gene	abundance	len	j_gene	d_gene	CDR3nt	CDR3aa
TRBV5-4	once	15	TRBJ2-7	-	TGTGCCAGCAGCTTGGAAGTGACAGGAGGCGACGAGCAGTACTTC	CASSLEVTGGDEQYF
TRBV28	-	12	TRBJ2-7	-	TGTGCCAGCAGGGACCGGGGCATCGAGCAGTACTTC	CASRDRGIEQYF
TRBV9	-	16	TRBJ1-3	-	TGTGCCAGCAGCGTAGACTCGAGGGGCCCAGGAAACACCATATATTTT	CASSVDSRGPGNTIYF
TRBV27	once	15	TRBJ2-7	TRBD1	TGTGCCAGCAGTTTAAAGGGACAGGGCACCTACGAGCAGTACTTC	CASSLKGQGTYEQYF
TRBV27	-	16	TRBJ1-1	-	TGTGCCAGCAGTTTTAATCGACAGGTCATGAACACTGAAGCTTTCTTT	CASSFNRQVMNTEAFF
TRBV6-5	-	14	TRBJ2-5	-	TGTGCCAGCAGTGCACAGGGATTGCGAAGGACCCAGTACTTC	CASSAQGLRRTQYF
TRBV11-2	-	13	TRBJ2-4	-	TGTGCCAGCAGCTTAGGTTCCTCGGGCATTCAGTACTTC	CASSLGSSGIQYF
TRBV7-6	-	17	TRBJ2-1	TRBD2	TGTGCCAGCAGCTTAGACGAACAGGGGACTAGCGAGAATGAGCAGTTCTTC	CASSLDEQGTSENEQFF
TRBV7-6	-	12	TRBJ1-1	-	TGTGCCAGCAGCTTAACGACAGCTGAAGCTTTCTTT	CASSLTTAEAFF
TRBV28	-	15	TRBJ2-7	TRBD2	TGTGCCAGCAGCCTTACTCGGACTAGCGGCGGCGAGCAGTACTTC	CASSLTRTSGGEQYF
TRBV6-5	-	15	TRBJ2-5	TRBD1	TGTGCCAGCACTTCAAGTCTCACCCCCACAGGGGACCAGTACTTC	CASTSSLTPTGDQYF
TRBV29-1	-	13	TRBJ1-2	-	TGCAGCGTTGTCCGTCCCGGCGGCTATGGCTACACCTTC	CSVVRPGGYGYTF
TRBV25-1	once	15	TRBJ1-1	TRBD1	TGTGCCAGCTCCTATCGCGACAGGGGTCTGACTGAAGCTTTCTTT	CASSYRDRGLTEAFF
TRBV19	few	15	TRBJ2-4	TRBD1	TGTGCCAGTAGCGATCCGTACAGGGGCGAAAACATTCAGTACTTC	CASSDPYRGENIQYF
TRBV7-9	-	16	TRBJ2-5	TRBD2	TGTGCCAGCAGCCCAATGGCTAGCGGGGTCAGGGAGACCCAGTACTTC	CASSPMASGVRETQYF
TRBV28	few	11	TRBJ1-2	-	TGTGCCAGCAACAGGGAAAGTGGCTACACCTTC	CASNRESGYTF
TRBV6-4	-	16	TRBJ1-2	-	TGTGCCAGCAGTGACTCGCCCGCAGTAGGATACTATGGCTACACCTTC	CASSDSPAVGYYGYTF
TRBV2	few	13	TRBJ1-1	TRBD1	TGTGCCAGCAGAGGGACAGTGAACACTGAAGCTTTCTTT	CASRGTVNTEAFF
TRBV28	-	15	TRBJ1-2	-	TGTGCCAGCAGAACAGGGCGCGGGGCTAACTATGGCTACACCTTC	CASRTGRGANYGYTF
TRBV28	-	13	TRBJ2-3	-	TGTGCCAGCAGCCCCCTCTGGACAGATACGCAGTATTTT	CASSPLWTDTQYF
TRBV6-1	-	14	TRBJ2-7	-	TGTGCCAGCAGTTTAGCGGATTCCTCCTACGAGCAGTACTTC	CASSLADSSYEQYF
TRBV30	-	13	TRBJ2-7	-	TGTGCCTGGAGTGACTCCTCTCTGGGCGAGCAGTACTTC	CAWSDSSLGEQYF
TRBV4-1	once	16	TRBJ1-1	TRBD1	TGCGCCAGCAGCCAGGACAGGACAGGGGAGCGCACTGAAGCTTTCTTT	CASSQDRTGERTEAFF
TRBV6-5	-	11	TRBJ2-1	-	TGTGCCAGCTACGGGGTCAATGAGCAGTTCTTC	CASYGVNEQFF
TRBV5-8	-	16	TRBJ2-7	TRBD2	TGTGCCAGCAGCCATTCGGGACTAGCAGAATTTTGGGAGCAGTACTTC	CASSHSGLAEFWEQYF
TRBV27	once	18	TRBJ2-2	TRBD2	TGTGCCAGCCGTGTGGGATGGGAAAGCGGGAGAATCGCCGGGGAGCTGTTTTTT	CASRVGWESGRIAGELFF
TRBV5-1	-	18	TRBJ1-4	-	TGCGCCAGCAGCTTGGATTGGGGGGGCCGGGAATTGAGTGAAAAACTGTTTTTT	CASSLDWGGRELSEKLFF
TRBV30	-	14	TRBJ2-7	TRBD2	TGTGCCTGGAGTGCAGTAGCGGGGAGCTACGAGCAGTACTTC	CAWSAVAGSYEQYF
TRBV6-5	-	15	TRBJ1-5	-	TGTGCCAGCAGCTTGGGCGGGGCGAAATATCAGCCCCAGCATTTT	CASSLGGAKYQPQHF
TRBV7-3	once	14	TRBJ1-2	-	TGTGCCAGCAGCCCTTCAGGTGGAGACTATGGCTACACCTTC	CASSPSGGDYGYTF
TRBV9	once	12	TRBJ2-1	-	TGTGCCAGCAGCGTTACCCCTAATGAGCAGTTCTTC	CASSVTPNEQFF
TRBV7-9	-	15	TRBJ2-1	-	TGTGCCAGCAGCCCTTATAGGGTTTCCTACAATGAGCAGTTCTTC	CASSPYRVSYNEQFF
TRBV28	-	15	TRBJ2-1	-	TGTGCCAGCACTGGTAGCGGTAGCACCTACAATGAGCAGTTCTTC	CASTGSGSTYNEQFF
TRBV6-5	-	13	TRBJ1-1	TRBD1	TGTGCCAGCACCCCAGGGGGCATAGCTGAAGCTTTCTTT	CASTPGGIAEAFF
TRBV5-4	-	15	TRBJ2-6	-	TGTGCCAGCAGCCCCAGGGGCTCTGGGGCCAACGTCCTGACTTTC	CASSPRGSGANVLTF
TRBV27	once	14	TRBJ2-7	-	TGTGCCAGCAGTTTATCAATCGGAGTCTACGAGCAGTACTTC	CASSLSIGVYEQYF
TRBV7-8	-	14	TRBJ1-2	TRBD1	TGTGCCAGCAGCTTGACAGGGGGAGGGTATGGCTACACCTTC	CASSLTGGGYGYTF
TRBV6-4	-	18	TRBJ1-1	TRBD1	TGTGCCAGCAGTGAAAGGTGGACAGGCCCGGGGTTGAACACTGAAGCTTTCTTT	CASSERWTGPGLNTEAFF
TRBV4-3	-	17	TRBJ2-5	-	TGCGCCAGCAGCCGCGGGGATCCATTTACCATTCAAGAGACCCAGTACTTC	CASSRGDPFTIQETQYF
TRBV2	-	15	TRBJ1-4	-	TGTGCCAGCAGTGAGCGTAGGCAGAATAATGAAAAACTGTTTTTT	CASSERRQNNEKLFF
TRBV19	-	13	TRBJ2-7	-	TGTGCCAGTAGTATGAGATACAGCTACGAGCAGTACTTC	CASSMRYSYEQYF
TRBV5-1	-	14	TRBJ2-7	-	TGCGCCAGCAGCTTGGAGTGGGTACCCTACGAGCAGTACTTC	CASSLEWVPYEQYF
TRBV27	few	15	TRBJ1-4	-	TGTGCCAGCAGTTCGGTGGGGGGAATCGGAGAAAAACTGTTTTTT	CASSSVGGIGEKLFF